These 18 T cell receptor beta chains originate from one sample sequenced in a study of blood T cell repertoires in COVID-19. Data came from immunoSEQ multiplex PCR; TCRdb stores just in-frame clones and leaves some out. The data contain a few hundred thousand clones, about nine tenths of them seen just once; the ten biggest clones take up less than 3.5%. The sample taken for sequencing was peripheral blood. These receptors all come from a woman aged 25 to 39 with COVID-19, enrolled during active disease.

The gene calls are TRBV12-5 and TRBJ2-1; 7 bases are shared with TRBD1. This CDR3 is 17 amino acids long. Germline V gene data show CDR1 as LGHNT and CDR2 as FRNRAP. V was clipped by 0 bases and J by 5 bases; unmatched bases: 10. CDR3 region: CASGLVLGGAIDNEQFF. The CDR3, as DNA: TGTGCTAGTGGTTTGGTATTAGGGGGCGCTATTGACAATGAGCAGTTCTTC.

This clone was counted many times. The CDR3 region is CASSFNGQGHEQYF. DNA of the CDR3: TGTGCCAGCAGTTTCAACGGACAGGGCCACGAGCAGTACTTC. The genes are TRBV27 and TRBJ2-7, with 8 bases identical to TRBD1. After removal of 3 bases from V and 5 bases from J, the junction contained 6 bases not matched to a gene. In germline, CDR1 is MNHEY, CDR2 SMNVEV (reference sequence). CDR3 length: 14 amino acids.

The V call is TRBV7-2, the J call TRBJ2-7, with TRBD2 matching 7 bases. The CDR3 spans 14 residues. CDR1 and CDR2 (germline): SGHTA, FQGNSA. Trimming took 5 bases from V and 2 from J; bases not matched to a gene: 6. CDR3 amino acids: CASSLGGDAYEQYF. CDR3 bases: TGTGCCAGCAGCCTTGGGGGGGATGCCTACGAGCAGTACTTC.

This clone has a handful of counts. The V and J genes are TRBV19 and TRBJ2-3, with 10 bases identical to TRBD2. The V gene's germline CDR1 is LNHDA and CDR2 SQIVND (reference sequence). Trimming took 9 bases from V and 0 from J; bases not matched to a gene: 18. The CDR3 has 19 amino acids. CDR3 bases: TGTGCCAGCAGTGGTGGGGTAGCGGGAGGTACCCCTAGCACAGATACGCAGTATTTT. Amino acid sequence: CASSGGVAGGTPSTDTQYF.

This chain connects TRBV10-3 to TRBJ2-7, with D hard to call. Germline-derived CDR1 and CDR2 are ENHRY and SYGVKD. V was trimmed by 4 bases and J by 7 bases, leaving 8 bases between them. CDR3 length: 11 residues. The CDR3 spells CAISVELEQYF. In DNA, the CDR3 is TGTGCCATCAGTGTAGAACTGGAGCAGTACTTC.

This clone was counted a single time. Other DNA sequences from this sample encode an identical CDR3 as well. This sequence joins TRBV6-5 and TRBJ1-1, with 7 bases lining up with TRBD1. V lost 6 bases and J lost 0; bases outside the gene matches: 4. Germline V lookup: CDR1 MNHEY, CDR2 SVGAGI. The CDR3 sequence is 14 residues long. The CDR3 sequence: CASRGDRVNTEAFF. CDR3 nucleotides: TGTGCCAGCAGAGGAGACAGGGTGAACACTGAAGCTTTCTTT.

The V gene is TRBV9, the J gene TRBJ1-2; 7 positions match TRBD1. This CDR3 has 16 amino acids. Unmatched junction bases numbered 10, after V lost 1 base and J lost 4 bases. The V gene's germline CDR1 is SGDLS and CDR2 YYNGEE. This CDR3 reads CASSVSRTGAGYGYTF. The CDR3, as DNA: TGTGCCAGCAGCGTATCCAGAACAGGGGCGGGCTATGGCTACACCTTC.

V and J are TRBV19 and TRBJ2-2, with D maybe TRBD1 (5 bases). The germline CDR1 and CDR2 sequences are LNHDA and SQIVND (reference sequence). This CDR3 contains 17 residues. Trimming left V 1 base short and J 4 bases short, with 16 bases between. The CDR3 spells CASSIVPGQTTTGELFF. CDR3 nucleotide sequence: TGTGCCAGTAGTATAGTTCCTGGACAAACTACCACCGGGGAGCTGTTTTTT.

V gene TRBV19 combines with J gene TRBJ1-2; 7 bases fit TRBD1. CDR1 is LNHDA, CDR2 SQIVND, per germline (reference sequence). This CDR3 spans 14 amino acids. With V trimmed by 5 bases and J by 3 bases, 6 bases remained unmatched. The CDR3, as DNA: TGTGCCAGTAGTCCCCGGGACAGCTACTATGGCTACACCTTC. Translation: CASSPRDSYYGYTF.

The CDR3 DNA reads TGTGCCAGCAGCCAGGGGTTCGGCTACACCTTC. Amino acid sequence: CASSQGFGYTF. The chain carries TRBV2 and TRBJ1-2, with D possibly matching TRBD1 (6 bases). This CDR3 region has 11 residues. Trimming cost V 6 bases and J 8 bases, with 10 bases left between them. Germline CDR1 reads SNHLY; CDR2 reads FYNNEI.

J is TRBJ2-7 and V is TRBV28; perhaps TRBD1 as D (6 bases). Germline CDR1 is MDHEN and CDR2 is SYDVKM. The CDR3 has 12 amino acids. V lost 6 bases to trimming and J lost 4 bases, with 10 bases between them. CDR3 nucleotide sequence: TGTGCCAGCAGGGAAGGACAGTACGAGCAGTACTTC. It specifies CASREGQYEQYF.

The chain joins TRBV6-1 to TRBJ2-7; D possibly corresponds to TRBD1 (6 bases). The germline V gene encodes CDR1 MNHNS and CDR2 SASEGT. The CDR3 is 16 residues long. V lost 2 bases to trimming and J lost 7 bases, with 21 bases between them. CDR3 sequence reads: CASSESPRQGTREQYF. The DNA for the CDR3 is TGTGCCAGCAGTGAATCCCCTCGGCAGGGGACGAGGGAGCAGTACTTC.

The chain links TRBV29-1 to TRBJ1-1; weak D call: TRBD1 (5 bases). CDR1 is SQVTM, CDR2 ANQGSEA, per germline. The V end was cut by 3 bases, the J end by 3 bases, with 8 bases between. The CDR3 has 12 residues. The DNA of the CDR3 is TGCAGCGTTGACCGGGGGGACACTGAAGCTTTCTTT. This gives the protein CSVDRGDTEAFF.

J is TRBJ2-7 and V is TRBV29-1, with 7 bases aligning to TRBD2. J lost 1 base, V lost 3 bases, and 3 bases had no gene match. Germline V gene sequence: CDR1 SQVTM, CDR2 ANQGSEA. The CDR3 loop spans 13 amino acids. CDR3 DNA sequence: TGCAGCGTTGAGAGCGGGGTTTCCTACGAGCAGTACTTC. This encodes CSVESGVSYEQYF.

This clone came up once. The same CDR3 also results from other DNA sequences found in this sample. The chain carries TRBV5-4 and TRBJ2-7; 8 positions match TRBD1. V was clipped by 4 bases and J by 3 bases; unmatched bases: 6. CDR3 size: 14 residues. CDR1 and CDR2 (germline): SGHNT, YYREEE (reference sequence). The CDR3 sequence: CASSPGQGSYEQYF. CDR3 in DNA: TGTGCCAGCAGCCCTGGACAGGGAAGCTACGAGCAGTACTTC.

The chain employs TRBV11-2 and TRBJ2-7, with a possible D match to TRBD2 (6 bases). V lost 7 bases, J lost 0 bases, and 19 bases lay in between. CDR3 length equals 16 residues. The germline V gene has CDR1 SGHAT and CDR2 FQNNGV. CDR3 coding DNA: TGTGCCAGCACCGGCGCGGGACGCCAAAACTCCTACGAGCAGTACTTC. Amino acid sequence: CASTGAGRQNSYEQYF.

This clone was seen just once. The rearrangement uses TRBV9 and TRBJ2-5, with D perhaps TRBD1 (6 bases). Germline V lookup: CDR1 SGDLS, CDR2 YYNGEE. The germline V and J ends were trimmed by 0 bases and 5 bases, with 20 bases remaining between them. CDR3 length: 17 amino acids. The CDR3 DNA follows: TGTGCCAGCAGCGTAGGACCAGGGGTCACGATCTCGGAGACCCAGTACTTC. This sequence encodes CASSVGPGVTISETQYF. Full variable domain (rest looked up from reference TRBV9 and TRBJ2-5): DSGVTQTPKHLITATGQRVTLRCSPRSGDLSVYWYQQSLDQGLQFLIQYYNGEERAKGNILERFSAQQFPDLHSELNLSSLELGDSALYFCASSVGPGVTISETQYFGPGTRLLVL.

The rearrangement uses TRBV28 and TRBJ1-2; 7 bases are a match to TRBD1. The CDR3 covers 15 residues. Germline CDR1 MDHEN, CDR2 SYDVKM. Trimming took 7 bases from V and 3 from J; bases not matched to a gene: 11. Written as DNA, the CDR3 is TGTGCCAGCACCCGGGGTGGAGGGGGCGACTATGGCTACACCTTC. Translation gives CASTRGGGGDYGYTF.